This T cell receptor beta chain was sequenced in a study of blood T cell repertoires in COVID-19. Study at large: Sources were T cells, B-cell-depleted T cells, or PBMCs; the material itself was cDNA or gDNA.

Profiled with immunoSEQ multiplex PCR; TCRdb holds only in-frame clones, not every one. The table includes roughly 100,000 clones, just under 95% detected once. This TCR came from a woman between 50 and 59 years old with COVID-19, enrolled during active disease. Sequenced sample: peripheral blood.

CDR3 DNA: TGTGCTAGTGGTTCCGACAGGGCTTTTGAAGCTTTCTTT. Its translation is CASGSDRAFEAFF. The chain couples TRBV12-5 to TRBJ1-1, with 7 bases fitting TRBD1. This CDR3 is built from 13 residues. After removal of 4 bases from V and 7 bases from J, the junction contained 6 bases not matched to a gene. Germline loops: CDR1 LGHNT, CDR2 FRNRAP.